What follows are 4 T cell receptor beta chains derived from one specimen sequenced in a study of T cell responses to AZD1222 COVID-19 vaccine. This table comes from immunoSEQ multiplex PCR, and its TCRdb copy is limited to in-frame clones, with some not included. The sample shows tens of thousands of clones, around nine tenths of them seen only once. The source material was peripheral blood, sampled 28 days after the second AZD1222 dose. All receptors come from an adult who received the AZD1222 COVID-19 vaccine.

The CDR3 spells CASSEGYSPLHF. The CDR3 region has the DNA TGTGCCAGCAGTGAAGGTTATTCACCCCTCCACTTT. The chain is built from TRBV6-1 and TRBJ1-6; D is uncertain. The CDR3 has 12 amino acids. CDR1 MNHNS and CDR2 SASEGT come from the germline V gene. The ends were cut back, 1 base at V and 8 bases at J, with 3 bases in the middle.

The chain has TRBV10-1 and TRBJ1-5; D is ambiguous. V was pared by 9 bases and J by 4 bases, with 10 bases between. Germline assignment: CDR1 WNHNN and CDR2 SYGVQD (reference sequence). This CDR3 is built from 12 residues. The CDR3 is CARPLGNQPQHF. In DNA form, the CDR3 reads TGCGCCAGACCCCTGGGAAATCAGCCCCAGCATTTT.

The rearrangement uses TRBV19 and TRBJ2-7; possibly TRBD1 or TRBD2 for D (5 bases each). This CDR3 contains 13 residues. Between the trimmed V and J ends, which lost 6 bases and 3 bases, there was a span of 12 bases. Germline V CDR1 and CDR2: LNHDA, SQIVND (reference sequence). Written as DNA, the CDR3 is TGTGCCAGTAGCTCCGGGACCCTCTACGAGCAGTACTTC. Its translation is CASSSGTLYEQYF.

V gene TRBV30 combines with J gene TRBJ1-1, with D unresolved. The CDR3 is made up of 12 amino acids. Trimming left V 4 bases short and J 1 base short, with 7 bases between. Germline V lookup: CDR1 GTSNPN, CDR2 SVGIG (reference sequence). CDR3 residues: CAWKLANTEAFF. CDR3 bases: TGTGCCTGGAAGCTAGCGAACACTGAAGCTTTCTTT.